This TCR beta chain was captured by sequencing in a study of T cells after posttransplantation cyclophosphamide. Whole-study results and caveats: Recipient CMV seropositivity and CMV reactivation strongly tracked TRB clonality. TRB overlap between skin or GI tissue T cells and blood was limited.

The V end lost 5 bases, the J end lost 1 base, and 5 bases lay between the germline ends. Germline CDR1 reads SGHVS; CDR2 reads FNYEAQ. The CDR3 runs 13 residues. Cyclophosphamide on days +3 and +4 followed busulfan-fludarabine conditioning and a marrow graft. A word on this clone: Its antigen is still unknown.

Clones were sequenced by immunoSEQ multiplex PCR, and TCRdb holds only the in-frame ones, with some missing. The table has about 11,000 clones, around nine tenths seen once. The sample consisted of CD4+ T cells sorted from PBMCs, taken after allogeneic stem cell transplant with posttransplant cyclophosphamide. The receptor comes from a male patient between 25 and 40 years old who received an allogeneic stem cell transplant from a related donor, was CMV-positive, and had acute GVHD only. The graft donor may have contributed some T cells. The chain uses TRBV7-6 and TRBJ2-2; D is unclear. The CDR3 spells CASSPGNTGELFF. Here the CDR3 DNA reads TGTGCCAGCAGCCCAGGGAACACCGGGGAGCTGTTTTTT.